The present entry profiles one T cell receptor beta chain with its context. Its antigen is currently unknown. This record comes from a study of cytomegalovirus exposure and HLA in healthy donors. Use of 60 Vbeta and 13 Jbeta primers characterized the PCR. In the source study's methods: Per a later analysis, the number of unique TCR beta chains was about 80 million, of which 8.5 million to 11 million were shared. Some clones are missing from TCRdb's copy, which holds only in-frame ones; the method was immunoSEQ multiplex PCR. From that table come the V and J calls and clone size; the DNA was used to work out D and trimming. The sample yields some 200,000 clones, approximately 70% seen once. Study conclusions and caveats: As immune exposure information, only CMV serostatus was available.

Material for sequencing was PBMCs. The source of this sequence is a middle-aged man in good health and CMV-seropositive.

The CDR3 coding sequence is TGTGCCAGCAGCTTAGGGCAGCCTAATTCACCCCTCCACTTT. Translation: CASSLGQPNSPLHF. This rearrangement joins TRBV7-3 to TRBJ1-6; the D is unclear. V was shortened by 2 bases and J by 6 bases, with 8 bases between the two germline ends. Germline V gene lookup returns CDR1 SGHTA and CDR2 FQGTGA. The length of the CDR3 is 14 residues. The complete variable domain, with remaining parts taken from reference TRBV7-3 and TRBJ1-6, reads GAGVSQTPSNKVTEKGKYVELRCDPISGHTALYWYRQSLGQGPEFLIYFQGTGAADDSGLPNDRFFAVRPEGSVSTLKIQRTERGDSAVYLCASSLGQPNSPLHFGNGTRLTVT.